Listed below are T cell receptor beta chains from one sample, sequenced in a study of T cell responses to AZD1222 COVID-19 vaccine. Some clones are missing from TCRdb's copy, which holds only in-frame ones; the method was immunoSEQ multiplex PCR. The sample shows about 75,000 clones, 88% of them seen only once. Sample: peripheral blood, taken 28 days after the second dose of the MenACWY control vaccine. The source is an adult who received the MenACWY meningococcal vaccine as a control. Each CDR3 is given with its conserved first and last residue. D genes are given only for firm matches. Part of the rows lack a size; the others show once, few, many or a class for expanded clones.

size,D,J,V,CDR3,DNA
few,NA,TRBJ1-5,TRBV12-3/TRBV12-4,CASSLRLLEPQHF,TGTGCCAGCAGTTTACGCCTTTTAGAGCCCCAGCATTTT
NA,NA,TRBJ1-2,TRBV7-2,CASSLTGNGYTF,TGTGCCAGCAGCTTGACCGGCAACGGCTACACCTTC
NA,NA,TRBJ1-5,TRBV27,CASSLSGVQMSNQPQHF,TGTGCCAGCAGTTTATCCGGGGTGCAGATGAGCAATCAGCCCCAGCATTTT
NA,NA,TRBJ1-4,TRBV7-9,CASSRDGDNEKLFF,TGTGCCAGCAGCCGGGACGGAGATAATGAAAAACTGTTTTTT
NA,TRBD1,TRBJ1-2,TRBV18,CASSLGQGIYGYTF,TGTGCCAGCTCACTGGGACAGGGAATCTATGGCTACACCTTC
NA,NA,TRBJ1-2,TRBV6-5,CASRGVNYGYTF,TGTGCCAGCAGAGGGGTTAACTATGGCTACACCTTC
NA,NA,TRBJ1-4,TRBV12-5,CASATSDSEKLFF,TGTGCTAGTGCCACCTCGGACAGCGAAAAACTGTTTTTT
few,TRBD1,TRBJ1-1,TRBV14,CASRPQTRQGNTEAFF,TGTGCCAGCAGGCCCCAAACCCGACAGGGAAACACTGAAGCTTTCTTT
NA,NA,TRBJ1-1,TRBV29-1,CSVDLGDTEAFF,TGCAGCGTTGACCTCGGGGACACTGAAGCTTTCTTT
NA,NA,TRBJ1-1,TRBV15,CATRVGETMNTEAFF,TGTGCCACCAGGGTCGGGGAAACCATGAACACTGAAGCTTTCTTT
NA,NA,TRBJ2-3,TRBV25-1,CASSERGTDTQYF,TGTGCCAGCAGTGAGCGGGGCACAGATACGCAGTATTTT
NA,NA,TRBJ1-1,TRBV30,CAGQRGNTEAFF,TGTGCCGGGCAAAGGGGGAACACTGAAGCTTTCTTT
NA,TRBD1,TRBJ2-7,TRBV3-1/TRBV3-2,CASSQGRDRVEQYF,TGTGCCAGCAGCCAAGGTAGGGACAGGGTCGAGCAGTACTTC
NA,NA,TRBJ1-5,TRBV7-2,CASSLEIQPHQPQHF,TGTGCCAGCAGCTTAGAAATCCAGCCTCATCAGCCCCAGCATTTT
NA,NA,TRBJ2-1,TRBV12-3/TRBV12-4,CASSPGSYNEQFF,TGTGCCAGCAGCCCGGGCTCCTACAATGAGCAGTTCTTC
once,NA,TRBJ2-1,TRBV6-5,CASSREYEQFF,TGTGCCAGCAGTCGGGAGTATGAGCAGTTCTTC
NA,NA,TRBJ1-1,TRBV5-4,CASSLIDRGTEAFF,TGTGCCAGCAGCTTGATCGATCGGGGGACTGAAGCTTTCTTT
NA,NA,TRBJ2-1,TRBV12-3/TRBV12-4,CASTWGPNNEQFF,TGTGCCAGCACATGGGGACCTAACAATGAGCAGTTCTTC
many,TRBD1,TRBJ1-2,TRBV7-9,CASSVTGGNYGYTF,TGTGCCAGCAGCGTGACAGGGGGTAACTATGGCTACACCTTC
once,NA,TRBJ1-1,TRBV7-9,CASSLGIINLNTEAFF,TGTGCCAGCAGCTTAGGTATTATAAACTTGAACACTGAAGCTTTCTTT
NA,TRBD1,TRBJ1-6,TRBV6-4,CASSDLQPYRGRRSVSPLHF,TGTGCCAGCAGTGACCTCCAGCCATACAGGGGGCGTCGTTCGGTTTCACCCCTCCACTTT
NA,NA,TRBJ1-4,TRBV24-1,CATSDKRAATNEKLFF,TGTGCCACCAGTGATAAACGGGCCGCAACTAATGAAAAACTGTTTTTT
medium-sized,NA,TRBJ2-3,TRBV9,CASSTQGRLTDTQYF,TGTGCCAGCAGCACCCAAGGGAGGCTCACAGATACGCAGTATTTT
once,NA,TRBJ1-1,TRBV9,CASVVVHDGQIEAFF,TGTGCCAGCGTCGTCGTACACGACGGACAGATTGAAGCTTTCTTT
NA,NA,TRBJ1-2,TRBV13,CASSSRRGSYGYTF,TGTGCCAGCAGCTCACGTCGGGGTTCCTATGGCTACACCTTC
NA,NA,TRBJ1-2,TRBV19,CASSTERLDYGYTF,TGTGCCAGTAGTACGGAAAGGTTGGACTATGGCTACACCTTC
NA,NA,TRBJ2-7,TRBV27,CASRGTASSYEQYF,TGTGCCAGCAGAGGCACGGCCAGCTCCTACGAGCAGTACTTC
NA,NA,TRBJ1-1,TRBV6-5,CASNPLWAANTEAFF,TGTGCCAGCAATCCCCTCTGGGCGGCGAACACTGAAGCTTTCTTT
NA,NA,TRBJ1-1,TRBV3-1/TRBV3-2,CASSPSQVYTEAFF,TGTGCCAGCAGCCCCTCACAGGTATACACTGAAGCTTTCTTT
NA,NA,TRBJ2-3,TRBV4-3,CASSQATGLQGGATDTQYF,TGCGCCAGCAGCCAAGCTACGGGGCTGCAAGGGGGGGCCACAGATACGCAGTATTTT
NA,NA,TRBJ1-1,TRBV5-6,CASSLVRQGYTEAFF,TGTGCCAGCAGCTTGGTAAGGCAGGGCTACACTGAAGCTTTCTTT